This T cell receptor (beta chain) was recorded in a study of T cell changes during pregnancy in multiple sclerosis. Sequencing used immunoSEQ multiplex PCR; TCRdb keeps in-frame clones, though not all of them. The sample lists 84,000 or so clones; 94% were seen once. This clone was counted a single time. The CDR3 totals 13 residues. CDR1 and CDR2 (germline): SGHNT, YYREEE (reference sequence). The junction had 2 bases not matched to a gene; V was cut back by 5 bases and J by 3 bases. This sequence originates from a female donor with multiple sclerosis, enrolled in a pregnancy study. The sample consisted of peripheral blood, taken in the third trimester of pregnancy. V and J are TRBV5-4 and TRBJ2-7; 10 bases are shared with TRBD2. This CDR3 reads CASRASGSYEQYF. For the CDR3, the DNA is TGTGCCAGCAGAGCTAGCGGGAGCTACGAGCAGTACTTC.